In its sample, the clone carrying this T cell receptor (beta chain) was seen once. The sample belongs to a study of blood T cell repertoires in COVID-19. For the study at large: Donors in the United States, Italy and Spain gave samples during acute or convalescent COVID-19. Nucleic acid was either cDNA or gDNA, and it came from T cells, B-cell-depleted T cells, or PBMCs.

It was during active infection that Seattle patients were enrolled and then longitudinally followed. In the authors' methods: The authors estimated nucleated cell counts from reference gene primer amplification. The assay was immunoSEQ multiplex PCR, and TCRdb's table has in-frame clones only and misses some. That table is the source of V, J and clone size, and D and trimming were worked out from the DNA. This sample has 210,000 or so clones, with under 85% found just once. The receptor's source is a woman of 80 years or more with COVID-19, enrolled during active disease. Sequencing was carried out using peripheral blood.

For the CDR3, the DNA is TGTGCCAGCAGCTCCGACAGTGCCCCGGGCGCTTTCTTT. Translating it yields CASSSDSAPGAFF. This chain links TRBV5-6 with TRBJ1-1; the D gene is possibly TRBD1 (5 bases). V lost 3 bases, J lost 11 bases, and 17 bases lay in between. The CDR3 runs 13 residues. The germline V gene has CDR1 SGHDT and CDR2 YYEEEE.